The 13 T cell receptor beta chains below all came from one sample that was sequenced in a study of shared clonotypes between healthy human individuals (dated by TCRdb to 2020 to 2021). Library preparation was by the immunoSEQ multiplex PCR assay. In its TCRdb copy, this immuneACCESS table keeps in-frame sequences only and misses some clones. Where compared with another copy, unresolved V genes explain less than half of these, and the others have no known cause. A total of over a million clones appear in this sample, over 95% of them only once. The ten largest clones represent roughly 1.2% of the sample. The specimen sequenced was naive CD4+ T cells sorted from blood. The sample's cell subset or site, from its label and the paper: CD45RA+ positively selected. Receptor source: a man under 40 in good health.

J is TRBJ2-7 and V is TRBV6-5; D is uncertain. V was cut by 2 bases and J by 6 bases, with 11 bases left in between. Germline V gene sequence: CDR1 MNHEY, CDR2 SVGAGI. The CDR3 extends over 13 amino acids. The CDR3 DNA sequence: TGTGCCAGCAGTTACGACCTATCGAGCGAGCAGTACTTC. Translating gives CASSYDLSSEQYF.

In regard to this clone: The sample contains more than one DNA sequence encoding this CDR3. The genes are TRBV19 and TRBJ2-2; D call uncertain. The V and J ends lost 3 bases and 4 bases respectively, with 6 bases between them. The CDR3 is 13 residues long. Germline CDR1 and CDR2: LNHDA and SQIVND (reference sequence). The CDR3 here is CASSIILTGELFF. The CDR3 DNA sequence: TGTGCCAGTAGTATTATCCTCACCGGGGAGCTGTTTTTT.

This chain joins TRBV15 and TRBJ2-7; 7 bases map to TRBD1. The CDR3 extends over 14 amino acids. After removal of 6 bases from V and 1 base from J, the junction contained 6 bases not matched to a gene. Germline V gene lookup returns CDR1 LNHNV and CDR2 YYDKDF (reference sequence). CDR3 nucleotide sequence: TGTGCCACCAGACCTAGGACAGGTTCCTACGAGCAGTACTTC. Its translation is CATRPRTGSYEQYF.

This sequence joins TRBV7-9 and TRBJ2-5, with D possibly TRBD1 on 6 matching bases. The CDR3 is made up of 14 amino acids. Trimming cost V 5 bases and J 0 bases, with 10 bases left between them. From germline, CDR1 is SEHNR and CDR2 FQNEAQ (reference sequence). CDR3 amino acids: CASSPQGYQETQYF. The CDR3 DNA reads as TGTGCCAGCAGCCCCCAGGGGTACCAAGAGACCCAGTACTTC. Variable domain in full (rest from reference TRBV7-9 and TRBJ2-5): DTGVSQNPRHKITKRGQNVTFRCDPISEHNRLYWYRQTLGQGPEFLTYFQNEAQLEKSRLLSDRFSAERPKGSFSTLEIQRTEQGDSAMYLCASSPQGYQETQYFGPGTRLLVL.

This sequence joins TRBV7-9 and TRBJ1-5; D gene ambiguous. Germline-derived CDR1 and CDR2 are SEHNR and FQNEAQ (reference sequence). Between the trimmed V and J ends, which lost 3 bases and 3 bases, there was a span of 3 bases. The CDR3 totals 12 residues. The CDR3: CASSFDNQPQHF. Written as DNA, the CDR3 is TGTGCCAGCAGCTTTGACAATCAGCCCCAGCATTTT.

Comments on this clone: Other DNA sequences in the sample encode the same CDR3. V usage is TRBV28 and J usage is TRBJ1-5; 7 bases line up with TRBD1. The CDR3 is 16 amino acids. Unmatched junction bases numbered 6, after V lost 2 bases and J lost 2 bases. Germline-derived CDR1 and CDR2 are MDHEN and SYDVKM. The CDR3 DNA is TGTGCCAGCAGTTTACCAGGGGGAACGGGCAATCAGCCCCAGCATTTT. Amino acids: CASSLPGGTGNQPQHF.

The sample holds one count of this clone. J is TRBJ2-3 and V is TRBV28, with D perhaps matching TRBD1 (7 bases). V lost 7 bases to trimming and J lost 0 bases, with 17 bases between them. Germline V gene lookup returns CDR1 MDHEN and CDR2 SYDVKM. The CDR3 runs to 16 residues. CDR3 sequence: CASTAPGDSSTDTQYF. Here the CDR3 DNA reads TGTGCCAGCACCGCCCCGGGGGACAGCAGCACAGATACGCAGTATTTT.

The chain links TRBV19 to TRBJ2-3; 10 bases are a match to TRBD2. Losses at the gene ends were 5 bases for V and 1 base for J; bases not matched to a gene: 9. Germline CDR1 is LNHDA and CDR2 is SQIVND (reference sequence). This CDR3 contains 17 residues. The CDR3 sequence: CASSLLAGVPRTDTQYF. Here the CDR3 DNA reads TGTGCCAGTAGTTTGCTAGCGGGAGTCCCTCGCACAGATACGCAGTATTTT.

V gene TRBV6-6 combines with J gene TRBJ2-7; a possible D gene is TRBD2 (5 bases). The CDR3 runs to 12 residues. Trimming removed 7 bases from V and 5 bases from J, with 12 bases in between. The germline V gene has CDR1 MNHNY and CDR2 SVGAGI (reference sequence). CDR3 protein: CASTPRVDEQYF. The DNA of the CDR3 is TGTGCCAGCACCCCGAGGGTCGACGAGCAGTACTTC.

The CDR3 DNA reads TGTGCCAGCAGTTTAGCAGGCAATTGGAACTATGGCTACACCTTC. Its translation is CASSLAGNWNYGYTF. V is TRBV27 and J is TRBJ1-2; the D is unclear. The V end lost 2 bases, the J end lost 2 bases, and 12 bases lay between the germline ends. Germline assignment: CDR1 MNHEY and CDR2 SMNVEV (reference sequence). The CDR3 length is 15 residues.

The gene calls are TRBV19 and TRBJ2-1; TRBD1 or TRBD2 may be the D gene (6 bases each). Trimming stripped 4 bases from V and 2 bases from J, with 15 bases between. In germline, CDR1 is LNHDA, CDR2 SQIVND (reference sequence). The CDR3 loop spans 16 amino acids. Here the CDR3 DNA reads TGTGCCAGTAGTAACCCCGGGGGCAATACCTACAATGAGCAGTTCTTC. Translating gives CASSNPGGNTYNEQFF.

This clone was observed once. The chain couples TRBV11-3 to TRBJ1-1, with a weak D call TRBD1 (5 bases). Germline V gene data show CDR1 as SGHNT and CDR2 as YENEEA. V lost 4 bases and J lost 1, with 7 bases in between. The CDR3 has 13 amino acids. The CDR3 sequence is CASSSGQNTEAFF. In DNA, the CDR3 is TGTGCCAGCAGCTCAGGACAGAACACTGAAGCTTTCTTT.

This clone was seen once. The J gene is TRBJ1-1, the V gene TRBV25-1, with D uncertain. Trimming pared 1 base from V and 2 bases from J, leaving 5 bases between. The CDR3 sequence is 13 residues long. CDR1 is MGHDK and CDR2 is SYGVNS in the germline V gene. The CDR3 sequence is CASSEWVNTEAFF. The CDR3 region has the DNA TGTGCCAGCAGTGAATGGGTAAACACTGAAGCTTTCTTT.